These 29 T cell receptor beta chains share one sample of origin, sequenced in a study of PD-1 blockade in classical Hodgkin lymphoma. Stated time point: cycle 4 day 1 (C4D1), after around six weeks of nivolumab. Each and every patient relapsed after autologous stem cell transplantation, and patients got differing brentuximab vedotin exposure. Through magnetic negative selection, CD8+ T cells were separated from PBMCs that had been thawed. The table came from immunoSEQ multiplex PCR; TCRdb's copy has only in-frame clones and leaves some out. The table records about 20,000 clones, approximately 84% of them present only once. Sequenced here: CD8+ T cells from blood, sampled before the fourth cycle of nivolumab. The receptor source for this set is a human donor with classical Hodgkin lymphoma.

The chain combines TRBV5-1 with TRBJ1-4, with D possibly matching TRBD1 (6 bases). Germline lookup yields CDR1 SGHRS and CDR2 YFSETQ. The CDR3 runs 14 residues. V lost 0 bases, J lost 3 bases, and 6 bases lay in between. CDR3 residues: CASSLGQANEKLFF. In DNA, the CDR3 is TGCGCCAGCAGCTTGGGACAGGCTAATGAAAAACTGTTTTTT.

V and J are TRBV27 and TRBJ2-1, with 8 nucleotides matching TRBD1. CDR3 length: 14 amino acids. CDR1 is MNHEY, CDR2 SMNVEV, per germline (reference sequence). Trimming took 6 bases from V and 7 from J; bases not matched to a gene: 8. The CDR3 loop reads CASSLRGRTNEQFF. For the CDR3, the DNA is TGTGCCAGCAGCCTCAGGGGGCGTACAAATGAGCAGTTCTTC.

This clone came up once. CDR3 bases: TGTGCCAGCAGTCAGGGACAGTTCCGCTCTGGAAACACCATATATTTT. This codes for CASSQGQFRSGNTIYF. V gene TRBV28 combines with J gene TRBJ1-3; TRBD1 aligns across 7 bases. J was trimmed by 0 bases and V by 5 bases; bases with no gene match: 7. This CDR3 region has 16 residues. Germline CDR1 is MDHEN and CDR2 is SYDVKM.

This chain uses TRBV7-6 with TRBJ2-1; 9 bases fit TRBD2. Unmatched junction bases numbered 3, after V lost 1 base and J lost 2 bases. Germline CDR1 SGHVS, CDR2 FNYEAQ. The CDR3 loop spans 16 amino acids. The CDR3 is CASSLVGGGAYNEQFF. CDR3 DNA: TGTGCCAGCAGCTTAGTGGGCGGGGGGGCCTACAATGAGCAGTTCTTC.

This clone has only a few counts. The chain carries TRBV4-3 and TRBJ2-7; a possible D gene is TRBD1 (7 bases). This CDR3 region has 17 residues. The germline gives CDR1 LGHNA, CDR2 YSLEER. V was clipped by 3 bases and J by 3 bases, with 21 bases between them. The CDR3 loop reads CASSHAGLTGTFYEQYF. The CDR3 DNA sequence: TGCGCCAGCAGCCACGCGGGATTGACAGGGACCTTCTACGAGCAGTACTTC.

Worth noting for this clone: This CDR3 is also generated by other DNA sequences in the sample. V gene TRBV9 combines with J gene TRBJ1-5; weak D call: TRBD1 (6 bases). This CDR3 is 18 amino acids long. Germline V gene sequence: CDR1 SGDLS, CDR2 YYNGEE. V was clipped by 0 bases and J by 0 bases, with 16 bases between them. CDR3: CASSVVSEGDDSNQPQHF. The DNA of the CDR3 is TGTGCCAGCAGCGTAGTTAGTGAGGGGGACGATAGCAATCAGCCCCAGCATTTT.

This clone was found a few times. CDR3 nucleotides: TGTGCCAGCAGTGGACTAGGGGGCAATCAGCCCCAGCATTTT. This translates into CASSGLGGNQPQHF. The rearrangement links TRBV27 to TRBJ1-5; possible D gene TRBD1, 5 bases. The V and J ends lost 5 bases and 2 bases respectively, with 10 bases between them. Per the germline V gene, CDR1 is MNHEY and CDR2 is SMNVEV (reference sequence). The CDR3 extends over 14 amino acids.

This chain connects TRBV29-1 to TRBJ1-3; weak D call: TRBD1 (5 bases). The germline V gene encodes CDR1 SQVTM and CDR2 ANQGSEA. This CDR3 is 13 amino acids long. V gave up 2 bases and J gave up 3 bases, with 8 bases separating them. The CDR3 loop reads CSVERGDGNTIYF. CDR3 sequence (DNA): TGCAGCGTTGAACGGGGGGATGGAAACACCATATATTTT.

V usage is TRBV4-3 and J usage is TRBJ2-3; 8 nucleotides agree with TRBD2. This CDR3 region has 14 residues. CDR1 LGHNA and CDR2 YSLEER come from the germline V gene. Trimming took 5 bases from V and 5 from J; bases not matched to a gene: 6. The CDR3 bases are TGCGCCAGCAGCGACGGGGGGGCCTTAGATACGCAGTATTTT. Translated: CASSDGGALDTQYF.

The rearrangement links TRBV7-9 to TRBJ2-1, with D possibly being TRBD1 (6 bases). This CDR3 region has 15 residues. Deletions cut 2 bases from V and 6 bases from J, with 14 bases between. The germline V gene has CDR1 SEHNR and CDR2 FQNEAQ (reference sequence). The CDR3 coding sequence is TGTGCCAGCAGCTTATCCACAGGGATCGTCAATGAGCAGTTCTTC. Translation gives CASSLSTGIVNEQFF.

The chain recombines TRBV5-1 with TRBJ2-7; 9 nucleotides match TRBD2. In germline, CDR1 is SGHRS, CDR2 YFSETQ. The CDR3 totals 14 residues. V was clipped by 3 bases and J by 2 bases; unmatched bases: 3. CDR3 loop: CASSSGLAPYEQYF. Written as DNA, the CDR3 is TGCGCCAGCAGCTCCGGACTAGCGCCCTACGAGCAGTACTTC.

The V gene is TRBV13, the J gene TRBJ2-7; no clear D. V was pared by 2 bases and J by 2 bases, with 10 bases between. Per germline, CDR1 PRHDT and CDR2 FYEKMQ (reference sequence). This CDR3 is 14 amino acids long. Written as DNA, the CDR3 is TGTGCCAGCAGCTTAATAACGGCGACCTACGAGCAGTACTTC. This encodes CASSLITATYEQYF.

CDR3 amino acids: CASSLALGQGVDNEQFF. The CDR3 DNA reads as TGTGCCAGCAGCTTAGCGCTGGGGCAGGGAGTGGACAATGAGCAGTTCTTC. The chain couples TRBV13 to TRBJ2-1, with D perhaps assigned TRBD1 or TRBD2 (5 bases each). Germline CDR1 is PRHDT and CDR2 is FYEKMQ (reference sequence). The CDR3 length is 17 residues. Trimming removed 1 base at V and 5 bases at J, with 18 bases between.

The chain couples TRBV19 to TRBJ1-5, with D hard to call. Germline V gene lookup returns CDR1 LNHDA and CDR2 SQIVND (reference sequence). Trimming shortened V by 5 bases and J by 0 bases, and 14 bases separated the two germline ends. The CDR3 runs to 16 residues. CDR3 protein: CASSLYAAYSNQPQHF. In nucleotides, the CDR3 is TGTGCCAGTAGTCTCTATGCGGCATATAGCAATCAGCCCCAGCATTTT.

This clone was observed a single time. This sequence joins TRBV9 and TRBJ1-6, with D possibly TRBD1 on 5 matching bases. V was cut by 1 base and J by 7 bases, with 15 bases left in between. The CDR3 totals 16 residues. In germline, CDR1 is SGDLS, CDR2 YYNGEE. The CDR3 coding sequence is TGTGCCAGCAGCGTAACGGGGGAGGGGTACAATTCACCCCTCCACTTT. Amino acid sequence: CASSVTGEGYNSPLHF.

V usage is TRBV19 and J usage is TRBJ1-2, with D tentatively TRBD1 (5 bases). CDR1 is LNHDA, CDR2 SQIVND, per germline (reference sequence). This CDR3 spans 17 amino acids. V lost 2 bases and J lost 8, with 24 bases in between. The CDR3 bases are TGTGCCAGTAGTATAAATCTCGTCGTACAGAAGGGGTTCGGCTACACCTTC. Translating gives CASSINLVVQKGFGYTF.

This clone has only one observation. The CDR3 nucleotides read TGCAGCGCGCTTGTTCCCGGGGCCAACGTCCTGACTTTC. The encoded protein is CSALVPGANVLTF. The chain employs TRBV29-1 and TRBJ2-6; D not certain. The CDR3 sequence is 13 residues long. CDR1 and CDR2 (germline): SQVTM, ANQGSEA. Trimming left V 7 bases short and J 4 bases short, with 11 bases between.

The chain uses TRBV19 and TRBJ1-1; maybe TRBD1 (5 bases). V shed 7 bases and J shed 4 bases, with 10 bases lying between them. The CDR3 runs 12 residues. The germline CDR1 and CDR2 sequences are LNHDA and SQIVND (reference sequence). Here the CDR3 reads CASIGGGTEAFF. The CDR3 DNA is TGTGCCAGTATTGGGGGAGGCACTGAAGCTTTCTTT.

The V call is TRBV7-9, the J call TRBJ2-7; 9 bases agree with TRBD1. Germline lookup yields CDR1 SEHNR and CDR2 FQNEAQ (reference sequence). The CDR3 is 16 residues long. The V and J ends lost 2 bases and 3 bases, in that order; junction bases with no gene match: 8. The CDR3 coding sequence is TGTGCCAGCAGCTTAACCGGGACAGGGCCCTACTACGAGCAGTACTTC. It specifies CASSLTGTGPYYEQYF.

A few counts support this clone. The gene calls are TRBV11-2 and TRBJ2-7, with D perhaps matching TRBD2 (6 bases). V dropped 4 bases and J dropped 6 bases, with 13 bases sitting between them. In germline, CDR1 is SGHAT, CDR2 FQNNGV. CDR3 length: 13 amino acids. The CDR3 sequence: CASSSGLSFEQYF. The CDR3 DNA reads TGTGCCAGCAGCTCGGGACTCTCGTTCGAGCAGTACTTC.

The CDR3 DNA reads as TGTGCCAGCAGCTTAGGAGTCGGGGAGCCCCAAGAGACCCAGTACTTC. It yields the protein CASSLGVGEPQETQYF. The chain employs TRBV7-9 and TRBJ2-5; the D gene is possibly TRBD2 (5 bases). CDR3 length: 16 residues. Germline-derived CDR1 and CDR2 are SEHNR and FQNEAQ (reference sequence). With 1 base removed from V and 1 base from J, the gap between germline ends came to 13 bases.

This chain connects TRBV4-1 to TRBJ2-1; 7 bases match TRBD2. The CDR3 runs 17 residues. Losses at the gene ends were 2 bases for V and 0 bases for J; bases not matched to a gene: 7. Germline V gene data show CDR1 as MGHRA and CDR2 as YSYEKL. CDR3 coding DNA: TGCGCCAGCAGCCAAAATAGCGGGTTCAGCTCCTACAATGAGCAGTTCTTC. It codes for CASSQNSGFSSYNEQFF.

This sequence joins TRBV9 and TRBJ1-1; TRBD1 is a possible D gene (5 bases). CDR3 length: 14 residues. Germline CDR1 is SGDLS and CDR2 is YYNGEE. V was shortened by 5 bases and J by 0 bases, with 11 bases between the two germline ends. In nucleotides, the CDR3 is TGTGCCAGCAGAGGGGCAGCCATGAACACTGAAGCTTTCTTT. The encoded protein is CASRGAAMNTEAFF.

CDR3 sequence: CASSQDHSGYNEQFF. In DNA, the CDR3 is TGCGCCAGCAGCCAAGATCACAGCGGGTACAATGAGCAGTTCTTC. V and J are TRBV4-3 and TRBJ2-1, with a weak D call TRBD2 (6 bases). This CDR3 contains 15 residues. The V gene lost 0 bases and the J gene lost 4 bases, with 10 bases spanning the gap. CDR1 and CDR2 (germline): LGHNA, YSLEER.

The gene calls are TRBV22-1 and TRBJ2-7; the DNA was not compared with TRBD1, the D call given in the table. TRBV22-1 counts as a pseudogene. This CDR3 spans 16 amino acids. The CDR3 bases are TGTCCTGGGAGCTTAACTCCGACAGGGGGAGCCTACGAGCAGTACTTC. Its protein is CPGSLTPTGGAYEQYF.

The CDR3 coding sequence is TGCAGCGTTGTGGGACTCCTCTCCTACGAGCAGTACTTC. Translated: CSVVGLLSYEQYF. The rearrangement links TRBV29-1 to TRBJ2-7, with D possibly being TRBD2 (6 bases). Trimming shortened V by 4 bases and J by 0 bases, and 10 bases separated the two germline ends. This CDR3 comprises 13 residues. Germline CDR1 and CDR2: SQVTM and ANQGSEA.

The chain joins TRBV7-9 to TRBJ2-5; D possibly corresponds to TRBD1 (6 bases). Trimming left V 0 bases short and J 1 base short, with 9 bases between. The CDR3 runs to 15 residues. Germline V gene data show CDR1 as SEHNR and CDR2 as FQNEAQ (reference sequence). The CDR3 nucleotides read TGTGCCAGCAGCTTAGCGGGACATTCCCAAGAGACCCAGTACTTC. Protein product: CASSLAGHSQETQYF.

The V call is TRBV5-1, the J call TRBJ2-3; D unclear. V was cut by 4 bases and J by 6 bases, with 12 bases left in between. This CDR3 is 13 amino acids long. CDR1 SGHRS and CDR2 YFSETQ come from the germline V gene. The CDR3 is CASSPGSVDTQYF. As DNA, the CDR3 is TGCGCCAGCAGCCCCGGGTCCGTGGATACGCAGTATTTT.

V usage is TRBV25-1 and J usage is TRBJ1-3, with 7 bases matching TRBD1. Germline CDR1 is MGHDK and CDR2 is SYGVNS. Trimming at V came to 7 bases and at J to 4 bases, leaving 4 bases not matched to a gene. This CDR3 spans 13 amino acids. Written as DNA, the CDR3 is TGTGCCAGCATTGGAGGGGGCGGAAACACCATATATTTT. It codes for CASIGGGGNTIYF. Based on the CDR3 plus reference TRBV25-1 and TRBJ1-3, the full variable domain is EADIYQTPRYLVIGTGKKITLECSQTMGHDKMYWYQQDPGMELHLIHYSYGVNSTEKGDLSSESTVSRIRTEHFPLTLESARPSHTSQYLCASIGGGGNTIYFGEGSWLTVV.